What follows describes a single T cell receptor beta chain. The CDR3 runs to 13 residues. Trimming at V came to 6 bases and at J to 4 bases, leaving 5 bases not matched to a gene. From germline, CDR1 is SGDLS and CDR2 YYNGEE. The entry originates in a study of blood T cell repertoires in COVID-19. Study-wide background: Acute-phase and convalescent COVID-19 samples originated in the United States, Italy and Spain. The analysed material was cDNA or gDNA that came from T cells, B-cell-depleted T cells, or PBMCs.

The authors' processing: Scientists estimated how many nucleated cells there were by amplifying reference gene primers. The data were produced by immunoSEQ multiplex PCR, yet TCRdb's version contains in-frame clones alone and is incomplete. The DNA was the basis for D and trimming; V, J and clone size are from that table. The table records more than 200,000 clones, about 88% of them present only once. The source material was peripheral blood. The chain has TRBV9 and TRBJ1-2; 8 bases map to TRBD1. This TCR came from a man aged 25 to 40 with active or convalescent COVID-19. DNA for the CDR3: TGTGCCAGCAACCGGGGACAGGCCTATGGCTACACCTTC. This translates into CASNRGQAYGYTF.